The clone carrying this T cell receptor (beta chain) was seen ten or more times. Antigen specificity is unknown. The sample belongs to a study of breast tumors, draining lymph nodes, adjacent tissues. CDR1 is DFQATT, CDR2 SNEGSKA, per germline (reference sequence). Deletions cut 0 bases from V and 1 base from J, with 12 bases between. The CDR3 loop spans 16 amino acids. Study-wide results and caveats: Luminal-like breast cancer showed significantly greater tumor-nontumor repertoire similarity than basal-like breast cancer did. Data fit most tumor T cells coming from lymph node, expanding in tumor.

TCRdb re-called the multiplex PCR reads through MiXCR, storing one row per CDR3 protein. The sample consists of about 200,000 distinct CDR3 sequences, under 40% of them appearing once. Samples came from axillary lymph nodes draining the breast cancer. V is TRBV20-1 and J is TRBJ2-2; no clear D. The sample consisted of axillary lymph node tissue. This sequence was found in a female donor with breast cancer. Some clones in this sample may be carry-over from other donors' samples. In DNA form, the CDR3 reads TGCAGTGCTAGAGATACATGGCCCAAGAACACCGGGGAGCTGTTTTTT. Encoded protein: CSARDTWPKNTGELFF.